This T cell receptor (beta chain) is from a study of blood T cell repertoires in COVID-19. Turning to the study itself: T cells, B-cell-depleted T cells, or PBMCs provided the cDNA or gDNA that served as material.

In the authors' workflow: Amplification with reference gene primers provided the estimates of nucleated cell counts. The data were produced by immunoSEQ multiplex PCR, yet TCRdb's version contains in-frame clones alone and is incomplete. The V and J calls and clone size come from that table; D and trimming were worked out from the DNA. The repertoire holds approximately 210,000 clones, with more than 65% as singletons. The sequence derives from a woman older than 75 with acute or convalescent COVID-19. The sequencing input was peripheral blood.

The CDR3 bases are TGTGCCAGCAGTTCAAGACTTAATCAGCCCCAGCATTTT. Translation: CASSSRLNQPQHF. This chain connects TRBV12-3 or TRBV12-4 to TRBJ1-5; no clear D gene. V was shortened by 4 bases and J by 4 bases, with 8 bases between the two germline ends. This CDR3 spans 13 amino acids.